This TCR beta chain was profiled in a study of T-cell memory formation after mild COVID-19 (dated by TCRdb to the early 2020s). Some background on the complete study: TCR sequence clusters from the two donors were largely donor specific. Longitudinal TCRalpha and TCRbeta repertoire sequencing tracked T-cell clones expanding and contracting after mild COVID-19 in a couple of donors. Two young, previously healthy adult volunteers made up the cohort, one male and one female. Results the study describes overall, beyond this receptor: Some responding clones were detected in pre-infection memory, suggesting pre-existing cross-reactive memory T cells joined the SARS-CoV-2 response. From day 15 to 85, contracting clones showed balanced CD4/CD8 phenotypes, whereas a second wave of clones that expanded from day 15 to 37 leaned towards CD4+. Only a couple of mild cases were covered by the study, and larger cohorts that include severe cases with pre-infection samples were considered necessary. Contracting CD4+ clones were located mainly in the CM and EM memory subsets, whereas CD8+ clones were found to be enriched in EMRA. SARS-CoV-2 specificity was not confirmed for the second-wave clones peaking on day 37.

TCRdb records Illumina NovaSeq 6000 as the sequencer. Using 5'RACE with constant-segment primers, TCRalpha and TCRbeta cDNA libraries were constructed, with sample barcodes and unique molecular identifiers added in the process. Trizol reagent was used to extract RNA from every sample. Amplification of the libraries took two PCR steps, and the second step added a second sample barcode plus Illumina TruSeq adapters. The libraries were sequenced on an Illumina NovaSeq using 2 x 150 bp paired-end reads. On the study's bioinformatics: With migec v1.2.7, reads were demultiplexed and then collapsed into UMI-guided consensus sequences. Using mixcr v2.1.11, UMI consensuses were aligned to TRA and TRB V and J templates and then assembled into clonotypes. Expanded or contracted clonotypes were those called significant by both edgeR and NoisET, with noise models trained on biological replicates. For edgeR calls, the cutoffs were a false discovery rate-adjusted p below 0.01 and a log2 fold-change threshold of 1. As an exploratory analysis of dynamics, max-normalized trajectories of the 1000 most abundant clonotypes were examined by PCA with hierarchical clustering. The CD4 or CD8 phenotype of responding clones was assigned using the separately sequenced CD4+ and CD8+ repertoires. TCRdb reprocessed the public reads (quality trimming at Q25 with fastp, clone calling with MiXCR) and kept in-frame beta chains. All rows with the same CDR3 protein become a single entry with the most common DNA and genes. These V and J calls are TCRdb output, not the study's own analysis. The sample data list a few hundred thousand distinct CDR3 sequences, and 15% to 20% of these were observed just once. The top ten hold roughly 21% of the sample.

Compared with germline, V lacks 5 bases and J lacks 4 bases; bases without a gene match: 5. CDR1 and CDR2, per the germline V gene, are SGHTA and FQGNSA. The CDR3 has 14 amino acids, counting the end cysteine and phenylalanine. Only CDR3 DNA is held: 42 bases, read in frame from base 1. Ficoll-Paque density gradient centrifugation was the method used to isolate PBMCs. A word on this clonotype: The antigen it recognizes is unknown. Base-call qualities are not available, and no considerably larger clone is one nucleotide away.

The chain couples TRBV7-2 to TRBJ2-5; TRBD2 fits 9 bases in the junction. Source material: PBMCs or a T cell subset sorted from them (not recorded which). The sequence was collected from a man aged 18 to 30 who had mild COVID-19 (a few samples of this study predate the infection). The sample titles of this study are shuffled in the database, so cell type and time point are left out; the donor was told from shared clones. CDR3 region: CASSRSGGPETQYF. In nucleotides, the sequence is TGTGCCAGCAGCCGTAGCGGGGGCCCAGAGACCCAGTACTTC.